One and the same sample provided the 2 T cell receptor beta chains below, sequenced in a study of blood T cell repertoires in COVID-19. Clones were sequenced by immunoSEQ multiplex PCR, and TCRdb holds only the in-frame ones, with some missing. The sample shows hundreds of thousands of clones, roughly 83% of them seen only once. The sample comprised peripheral blood. These receptors were collected from a woman in her fifties or sixties with acute or convalescent COVID-19.

CDR3 protein: CASSSGQGARETQYF. CDR3 bases: TGTGCCAGCAGTTCGGGACAGGGGGCGCGAGAGACCCAGTACTTC. The gene calls are TRBV28 and TRBJ2-5, with 12 bases matching TRBD1. Unmatched junction bases numbered 4, after V lost 4 bases and J lost 4 bases. Germline V lookup: CDR1 MDHEN, CDR2 SYDVKM. The CDR3 sequence is 15 residues long.

The chain has TRBV11-2 and TRBJ2-5; the match to TRBD1 covers 7 bases. CDR1 is SGHAT, CDR2 FQNNGV, per germline. V was pared by 5 bases and J by 2 bases, with 5 bases of the junction left unmatched. The CDR3 contains 14 residues. CDR3 protein: CASSPPTGQETQYF. CDR3 in DNA: TGTGCCAGCAGCCCCCCGACAGGGCAAGAGACCCAGTACTTC.